The rows below give T cell receptor beta chains drawn from one sample of a study of identical twins. In TCRdb, the 5' RACE reads were re-called with MiXCR into one record per CDR3 protein. The sample holds approximately 210,000 distinct CDR3 sequences; around 10% are singletons and the top ten take 4.5% to 5.5%. The source material was memory (CD45RO+) T cells sorted from blood. These receptor sequences come from a woman aged 18-30 years in good health. Each CDR3 is given with its conserved first and last residue. D genes are given only for firm matches. The listing skips clone size in some rows; elsewhere it reads once, few, many or a size class.

>TRBV6-1|many|NA
CASSEIKGSTDTQYF
>TRBV9|few|NA
CASSAPRPGSAASTDTQYF
>TRBV12-5|NA|NA
CASGPGPAYGYTF
>TRBV7-7|NA|NA
CASSPGGQYTEAFF
>TRBV4-2|many|NA
CASSQDPEGQEKLFF
>TRBV5-1|many|NA
CASSRDINEQYF
>TRBV25-1|many|NA
CANPDSYGYTF
>TRBV3-1|NA|NA
CASSQDAILPGGIHGELFF
>TRBV10-3|NA|TRBD1
CAISERQGSNTGELFF
>TRBV28|many|NA
CASSPWTRSSEKLFF
>TRBV5-5|few|NA
CASSLPPGTIDEQYF
>TRBV4-3|few|NA
CASSPRAQSSYNEQFF
>TRBV6-1|NA|NA
CASTGGSHTEAFF
>TRBV3-1|NA|NA
CASSLSRGTKNIQYF
>TRBV7-2|few|NA
CASSRTQTSSYEQYF
>TRBV12-3/TRBV12-4|few|NA
CASTPDRSNQPQHF
>TRBV20-1|NA|NA
CSARTASLAFF
>TRBV12-3/TRBV12-4|many|TRBD1
CASKFDRETGELFF
>TRBV20-1|NA|NA
CSAADRLTTSTDTQYF
>TRBV7-2|few|NA
CASAWDGGSYNEQFF
>TRBV6-1|many|TRBD2
CASSTGLAGLGELFF
>TRBV3-1|few|TRBD1
CASSQAAGGEQYF
>TRBV29-1|NA|NA
CSHRDRETQYF
>TRBV30|few|NA
CAWTVVNEQFF
>TRBV20-1|many|NA
CSARGGQSNYEQYF
>TRBV18|few|TRBD2
CASSPSGGEGEQFF
>TRBV10-3|NA|NA
CAISESRVGYTF
>TRBV7-9|many|NA
CASSNTGSEQYF
>TRBV4-1|few|NA
CASSQEWGRYEQYF
>TRBV12-3/TRBV12-4|NA|NA
CASSPGYEAFF
>TRBV3-1|NA|NA
CASSPRQLQETQYF
>TRBV7-9|NA|TRBD2
CASSLGAGIWDTQYF
>TRBV5-1|many|NA
CASSLGLVTNEQFF
>TRBV18|few|NA
CASSLELGTDTQYF
>TRBV5-1|NA|TRBD2
CASSLDGLGSGGFYEQYF
>TRBV10-3|many|NA
CAISGRLGDTQYF
>TRBV11-2|few|NA
CASSAAGTVSYEQYF
>TRBV7-2|NA|NA
CASSLGQGDGYTF
>TRBV9|NA|TRBD1
CASSGGWGPTGARTGELFF
>TRBV18|many|NA
CASSPGAVINTEAFF
>TRBV18|many|TRBD1
CASSLGTGLYNEQFF
>TRBV2|few|NA
CASLGNEQFF
>TRBV4-3|few|NA
CASSQDMGYNEQFF
>TRBV12-3/TRBV12-4|few|TRBD1
CASSLDRGFSPLHF
>TRBV29-1|many|NA
CSVRGDTDTQYF
>TRBV5-1|many|NA
CASSPGVRGPRDTEAFF
>TRBV7-2|NA|TRBD2
CASSVPGLAAKETQYF
>TRBV7-6|few|NA
CASSPMGTSVTYEQYF
>TRBV20-1|few|NA
CSARKLGANTGELFF
>TRBV7-8|few|TRBD1
CASSFRDRVTEAFF